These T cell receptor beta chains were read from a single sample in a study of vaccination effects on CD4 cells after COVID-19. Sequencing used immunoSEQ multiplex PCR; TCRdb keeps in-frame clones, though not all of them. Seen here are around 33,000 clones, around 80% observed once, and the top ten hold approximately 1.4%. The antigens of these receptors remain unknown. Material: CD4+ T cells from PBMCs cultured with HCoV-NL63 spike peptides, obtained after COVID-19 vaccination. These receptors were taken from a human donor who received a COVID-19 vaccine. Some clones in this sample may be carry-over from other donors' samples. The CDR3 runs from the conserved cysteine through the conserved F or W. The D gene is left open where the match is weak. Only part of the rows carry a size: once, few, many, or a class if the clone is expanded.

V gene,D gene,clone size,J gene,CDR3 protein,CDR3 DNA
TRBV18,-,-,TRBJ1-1,CASSPPRGDTQVGTEAFF,TGTGCCAGCTCACCACCGCGGGGAGACACCCAGGTAGGCACTGAAGCTTTCTTT
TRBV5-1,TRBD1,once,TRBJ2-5,CASSPQGAGETQYF,TGCGCCAGCAGCCCACAGGGGGCTGGGGAGACCCAGTACTTC
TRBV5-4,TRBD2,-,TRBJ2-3,CASSLAGAGVGDTQYF,TGTGCCAGCAGCTTGGCTGGAGCGGGGGTAGGAGATACGCAGTATTTT
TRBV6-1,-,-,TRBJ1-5,CASSERTHSSNQPQHF,TGTGCCAGCAGTGAAAGAACCCACAGCAGCAATCAGCCCCAGCATTTT
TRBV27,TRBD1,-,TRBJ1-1,CASSYRGLNTEAFF,TGTGCCAGCAGCTACAGGGGTTTGAACACTGAAGCTTTCTTT
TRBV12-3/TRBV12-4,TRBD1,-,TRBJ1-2,CASSLHRGHGYTF,TGTGCCAGCAGTTTACACAGGGGTCACGGCTACACCTTC
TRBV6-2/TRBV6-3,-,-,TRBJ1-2,CASSSLNYGYTF,TGTGCCAGCAGTTCCCTAAACTATGGCTACACCTTC
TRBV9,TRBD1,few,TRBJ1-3,CASSRGTGGAGNTIYF,TGTGCCAGCAGCAGAGGGACAGGGGGCGCTGGAAACACCATATATTTT
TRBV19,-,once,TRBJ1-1,CASSPNLGAEAFF,TGTGCCAGTAGTCCAAATCTAGGAGCTGAAGCTTTCTTT
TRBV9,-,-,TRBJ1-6,CASSVKGTHSPLHF,TGTGCCAGCAGCGTTAAGGGAACGCATTCACCCCTCCACTTT
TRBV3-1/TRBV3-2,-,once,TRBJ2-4,CASSLRGLQNIQYF,TGTGCCAGCTCTCTAAGGGGCTTACAAAACATTCAGTACTTC
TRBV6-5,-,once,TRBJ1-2,CASSYSNYGYTF,TGTGCCAGCAGTTACAGCAACTATGGCTACACCTTC
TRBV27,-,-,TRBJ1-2,CASSPAGENGYGYTF,TGTGCCAGCAGTCCCGCAGGGGAAAACGGCTATGGCTACACCTTC
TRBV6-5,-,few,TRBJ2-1,CASSYSTFYNEQFF,TGTGCCAGCAGTTACTCGACCTTTTACAATGAGCAGTTCTTC
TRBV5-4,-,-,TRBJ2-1,CASSLRQAARGEQFF,TGTGCCAGCAGCTTGCGGCAAGCAGCCCGGGGAGAGCAGTTCTTC
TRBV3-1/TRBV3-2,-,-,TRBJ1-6,CASSPRLPTGYNSPLHF,TGTGCCAGCAGCCCGCGCCTACCGACAGGATATAATTCACCCCTCCACTTT
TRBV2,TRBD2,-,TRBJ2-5,CASSEALSGGTRGTQYF,TGTGCCAGCAGTGAAGCGCTTAGCGGGGGGACGCGAGGGACCCAGTACTTC
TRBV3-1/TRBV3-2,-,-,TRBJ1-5,CASSQENGAGQPQHF,TGTGCCAGCAGCCAAGAAAACGGCGCGGGTCAGCCCCAGCATTTT
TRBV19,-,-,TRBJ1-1,CASRATWNTEAFF,TGTGCCAGCAGAGCTACCTGGAACACTGAAGCTTTCTTT
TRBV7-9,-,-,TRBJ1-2,CASSLGGLLYGYTF,TGTGCCAGCAGCTTAGGTGGACTGCTCTATGGCTACACCTTC
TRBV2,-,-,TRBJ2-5,CASSPQGGSETQYF,TGTGCCAGCAGCCCACAGGGGGGGTCAGAGACCCAGTACTTC
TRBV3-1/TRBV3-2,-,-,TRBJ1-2,CASGDSRLNYGYTF,TGTGCCAGCGGCGACTCTCGACTAAACTATGGCTACACCTTC
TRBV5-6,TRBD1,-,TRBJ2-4,CASSFYTGGNIQYF,TGTGCCAGCAGCTTTTATACAGGGGGTAACATTCAGTACTTC
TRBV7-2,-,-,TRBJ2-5,CASSSSGGTRGETQYF,TGTGCCAGCAGCTCTTCAGGGGGGACAAGAGGAGAGACCCAGTACTTC
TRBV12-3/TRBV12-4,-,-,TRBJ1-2,CASSTRGGYGYTF,TGTGCCAGCAGTACCAGGGGTGGGTATGGCTACACCTTC
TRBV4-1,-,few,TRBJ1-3,CASSQIVLWAGKNTIYF,TGCGCCAGCAGCCAAATCGTCCTTTGGGCAGGGAAAAACACCATATATTTT
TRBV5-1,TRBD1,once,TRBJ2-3,CASSLALTGGTDTQYF,TGCGCCAGCAGCTTGGCCCTGACAGGGGGCACAGATACGCAGTATTTT
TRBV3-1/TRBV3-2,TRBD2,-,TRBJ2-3,CASSPGPHRGEGDTQYF,TGTGCCAGCAGCCCGGGCCCCCACCGGGGGGAGGGAGATACGCAGTATTTT
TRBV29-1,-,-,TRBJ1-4,CSVGTLNEKLFF,TGCAGCGTTGGAACCCTTAATGAAAAACTGTTTTTT
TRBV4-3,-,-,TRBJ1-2,CASSQERQGYGYTF,TGCGCCAGCAGCCAAGAACGGCAGGGCTATGGCTACACCTTC
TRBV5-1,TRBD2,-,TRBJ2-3,CASSPAMGLAGGTDTQYF,TGCGCCAGCAGCCCGGCGATGGGACTAGCGGGAGGTACAGATACGCAGTATTTT
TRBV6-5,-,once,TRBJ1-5,CASSQQGPQPQHF,TGTGCCAGCAGTCAACAGGGACCCCAGCCCCAGCATTTT
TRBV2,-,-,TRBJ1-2,CASSAGWDYGYTF,TGTGCCAGCAGTGCAGGGTGGGACTATGGCTACACCTTC